This T cell receptor (beta chain) stems from a study of T cells after yellow fever vaccination. On the study more broadly: Where fractions had low cell numbers, libraries were prepared from them with the SMART-Seq v4 Ultra Low Input RNA kit.

Template-switching 5'RACE yielded the TCR cDNA; a universal primer site and UMIs were added in the process. TCRdb passed the 5' RACE reads through MiXCR, listing each CDR3 protein once. Here the sample spans nearly 550,000 distinct CDR3 sequences, roughly a fifth being singletons. A few counts support this clonotype. Losses at the gene ends were 10 bases for V and 4 bases for J; bases not matched to a gene: 4. The CDR3 spans 12 residues. In germline, CDR1 is WSHSY, CDR2 SAAADI. The chain links TRBV10-2 to TRBJ2-7; TRBD1 matches 10 bases. The clonotype was recovered from a man in his thirties or forties who received the YFV17D yellow fever vaccine. Source: PBMCs, taken 15 days after the yellow fever booster vaccination. Written as DNA, the CDR3 is TGCGCCACGCGGGACAGGGGTTACGAGCAGTACTTC. It is translated as CATRDRGYEQYF.